These 17 T cell receptor beta chains came from one sample sequenced in a study of cytomegalovirus exposure and HLA in healthy donors. The study ran its PCR with 60 Vbeta and 13 Jbeta primers. The assay was immunoSEQ multiplex PCR, and TCRdb's table has in-frame clones only and misses some. The sample contains about 110,000 clones, roughly 80% of which appear only once. The sequenced material came from PBMCs. These receptors were obtained from a woman aged 45-65 years in good health and CMV-seropositive.

This rearrangement joins TRBV19 to TRBJ2-7, with D hard to call. The CDR3 totals 11 residues. Trimming took 9 bases from V and 3 from J, leaving 9 bases between them. CDR1 is LNHDA and CDR2 is SQIVND in the germline V gene (reference sequence). The CDR3 loop reads CASGWFYEQYF. The CDR3 nucleotides read TGTGCCAGCGGGTGGTTCTACGAGCAGTACTTC.

This clone was counted between two and nine times. The V call is TRBV5-1, the J call TRBJ2-1; D is ambiguous. The CDR3 consists of 13 residues. Between the trimmed V and J ends, which lost 4 bases and 8 bases, there was a span of 13 bases. CDR1 and CDR2 from the germline V gene are SGHRS and YFSETQ. As DNA, the CDR3 is TGCGCCAGCAGCCTGGGGTCCGGTGATGAGCAGTTCTTC. Residues: CASSLGSGDEQFF.

CDR3 residues: CASSGRAGRGYEQYF. CDR3 sequence (DNA): TGTGCCAGCAGTGGGAGGGCGGGACGGGGCTACGAGCAGTACTTC. V and J are TRBV6-1 and TRBJ2-7; possibly TRBD2 for D (6 bases). The CDR3 contains 15 residues. Trimming took 4 bases from V and 3 from J, leaving 16 bases between them. From germline, CDR1 is MNHNS and CDR2 SASEGT.

The gene calls are TRBV10-2 and TRBJ2-1, with TRBD2 matching over 13 bases. The germline V gene encodes CDR1 WSHSY and CDR2 SAAADI. This CDR3 region has 17 residues. Trimming removed 1 base from V and 7 bases from J; junction bases left unmatched: 7. CDR3 sequence (DNA): TGCGCCAGCAGTGAGTTAACACTAGCGGGAGGGCGGAATGAGCAGTTCTTC. It encodes CASSELTLAGGRNEQFF.

The V gene is TRBV11-2, the J gene TRBJ2-7; a weak D match, TRBD1 (6 bases). Germline values: CDR1 SGHAT, CDR2 FQNNGV. The CDR3 is made up of 12 amino acids. The V end was cut by 4 bases, the J end by 4 bases, with 8 bases between. CDR3 region: CASSSRGYEQYF. The CDR3 coding sequence is TGTGCCAGCAGCTCCAGGGGTTACGAGCAGTACTTC.

This chain joins TRBV6-6 and TRBJ1-5, with no clear D. The germline gives CDR1 MNHNY, CDR2 SVGAGI (reference sequence). Trimming shortened V by 0 bases and J by 7 bases, and 7 bases separated the two germline ends. This CDR3 has 13 residues. The CDR3 spells CASSYSRGQPQHF. The CDR3 DNA reads as TGTGCCAGCAGTTACTCGAGAGGGCAGCCCCAGCATTTT.

V gene TRBV11-3 combines with J gene TRBJ2-5; D is ambiguous. Looked up from germline, CDR1 is SGHNT and CDR2 is YENEEA. This CDR3 has 13 amino acids. V was cut by 0 bases and J by 7 bases, with 9 bases left in between. The CDR3 nucleotides are TGTGCCAGCAGCTTAGATCTGAGGAGGACCCAGTACTTC. It is translated as CASSLDLRRTQYF.

This clone was detected many times. The chain recombines TRBV18 with TRBJ2-7; 10 bases are shared with TRBD1. Trimming cost V 3 bases and J 5 bases; bases outside gene matches: 1. The CDR3 consists of 13 residues. Germline V gene lookup returns CDR1 KGHSH and CDR2 LQKENI. Here the CDR3 DNA reads TGTGCCAGCTCACCCGGACAGGGGGACGAGCAGTACTTC. This translates into CASSPGQGDEQYF.

CDR3 protein: CASSDERTDTDTQYF. The DNA of the CDR3 is TGCGCCAGCAGCGACGAGCGGACTGACACAGATACGCAGTATTTT. The rearrangement links TRBV5-1 to TRBJ2-3; TRBD2 is a possible D gene (5 bases). The V end was cut by 4 bases, the J end by 2 bases, with 14 bases between. CDR3 size: 15 residues. CDR1 and CDR2 from the germline V gene are SGHRS and YFSETQ.

The chain links TRBV5-4 to TRBJ2-3, with D maybe TRBD2 (7 bases). The CDR3 contains 15 residues. Trimming cost V 4 bases and J 1 base, with 13 bases left between them. Looked up from germline, CDR1 is SGHNT and CDR2 is YYREEE (reference sequence). The CDR3 coding sequence is TGTGCCAGCAGCCCTGGGAGGGGGGGCACAGATACGCAGTATTTT. It translates to CASSPGRGGTDTQYF.

The rearrangement joins TRBV2 to TRBJ2-7; 7 nucleotides align to TRBD1. The junction had 8 bases not matched to a gene; V was cut back by 3 bases and J by 0 bases. The CDR3 is 16 amino acids. The germline CDR1 and CDR2 sequences are SNHLY and FYNNEI. CDR3 loop: CASSDGEGASSYEQYF. The DNA of the CDR3 is TGTGCCAGCAGTGATGGAGAGGGGGCCAGCTCCTACGAGCAGTACTTC.

The V gene is TRBV29-1, the J gene TRBJ2-3, with D perhaps TRBD1 (5 bases). The CDR3 runs 12 residues. The V end was cut by 6 bases, the J end by 4 bases, with 11 bases between. Germline V CDR1 and CDR2: SQVTM, ANQGSEA. The CDR3 loop is CSVDQGPDTQYF. CDR3 coding DNA: TGCAGCGTGGACCAGGGCCCAGATACGCAGTATTTT.

The J gene is TRBJ2-7, the V gene TRBV14; TRBD1 matches at 7 bases. The V segment lost 3 bases and the J segment 3 bases; nucleotides outside the gene matches: 2. The germline V gene has CDR1 SGHDN and CDR2 FVKESK. CDR3 length equals 13 residues. The CDR3 DNA is TGTGCCAGCAGCCACGACAGGGACTACGAGCAGTACTTC. Its protein product is CASSHDRDYEQYF.

Remarks on this clone: The junction differs from germline at one of its ends, possibly a read error. The V call is TRBV11-1, the J call TRBJ1-1; 7 bases agree with TRBD1. The germline V gene has CDR1 SGHAT and CDR2 FQDESV (reference sequence). The CDR3 is made up of 12 amino acids. The CDR3 nucleotides are TGTGCCAGCAGCTTACAAGGTCAGGACAGGAGCTTT. The encoded protein is CASSLQGQDRSF. The full variable domain, rest sourced from reference TRBV11-1 and TRBJ1-1, is EAEVAQSPRYKITEKSQAVAFWCDPISGHATLYWYRQILGQGPELLVQFQDESVVDDSQLPKDRFSAERLKGVDSTLKIQPAELGDSAMYLCASSLQGQDRSFGQGTRLTVV.

V is TRBV2 and J is TRBJ1-3; D unresolved. V gave up 7 bases and J gave up 4 bases, with 8 bases separating them. The CDR3 loop spans 12 amino acids. Germline assignment: CDR1 SNHLY and CDR2 FYNNEI. The chain's CDR3 is CASIAGGNTIYF. Written as DNA, the CDR3 is TGTGCCAGCATCGCGGGGGGAAACACCATATATTTT.

The V and J genes are TRBV13 and TRBJ2-3; 7 bases fit TRBD1. CDR3 length equals 15 residues. Unmatched junction bases numbered 3, after V lost 0 bases and J lost 3 bases. Germline loops: CDR1 PRHDT, CDR2 FYEKMQ (reference sequence). In DNA form, the CDR3 reads TGTGCCAGCAGCTTAGGCCCGACAGGGACAGATACGCAGTATTTT. Its translation is CASSLGPTGTDTQYF.

This rearrangement joins TRBV25-1 to TRBJ1-6; 8 positions agree with TRBD1. The CDR3 consists of 14 residues. V shed 6 bases and J 8 bases; nucleotides not matched to a gene: 6. Germline V gives CDR1 MGHDK, CDR2 SYGVNS. CDR3 sequence reads: CASRNQGADSPLHF. CDR3 coding DNA: TGTGCCAGCAGAAATCAGGGGGCTGATTCACCCCTCCACTTT.